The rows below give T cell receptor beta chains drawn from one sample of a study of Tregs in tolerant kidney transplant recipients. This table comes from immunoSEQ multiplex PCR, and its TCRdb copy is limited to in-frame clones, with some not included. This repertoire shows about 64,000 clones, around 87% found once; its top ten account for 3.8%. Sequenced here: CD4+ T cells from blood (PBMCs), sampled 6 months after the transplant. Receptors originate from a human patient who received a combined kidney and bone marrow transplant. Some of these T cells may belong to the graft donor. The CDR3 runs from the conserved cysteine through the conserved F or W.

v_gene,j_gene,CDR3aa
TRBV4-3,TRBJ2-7,CASSQDRGAAGAVLYEQYF
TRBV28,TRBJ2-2,CASSGSGWGQRNTGELFF
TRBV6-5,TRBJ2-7,CASIGAYEQYF
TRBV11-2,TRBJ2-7,CASSLNPRQSEQYF
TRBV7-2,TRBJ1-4,CASSLTGREYEKLFF
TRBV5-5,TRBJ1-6,CASSRAGSHNSPLHF
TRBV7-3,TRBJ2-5,CASSSTGGRETQYF
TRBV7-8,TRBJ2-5,CASSPHRTGQKGQETQYF
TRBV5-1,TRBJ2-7,CASRPGTGGFYEQYF
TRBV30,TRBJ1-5,CAWSVGRVSGSNQPQHF
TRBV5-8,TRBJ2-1,CASRTRGVNEQFF
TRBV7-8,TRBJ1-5,CASSVDRVREPQHF
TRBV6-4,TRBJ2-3,CASSDLPAQGTQYF
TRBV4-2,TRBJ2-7,CASSQVSQRGSSYEQYF
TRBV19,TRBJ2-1,CASSIGAGSYNEQFF
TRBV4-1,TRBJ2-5,CASSQARGTIGETQYF
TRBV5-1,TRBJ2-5,CASSLDTSGRGREETQYF
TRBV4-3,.,CASSQDSNSYEQYF
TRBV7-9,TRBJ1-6,CASSPRQAYNSPLHF
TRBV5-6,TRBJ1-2,CASSFTGKISGYTF
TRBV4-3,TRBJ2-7,CASSQQPGQGVYEQYF
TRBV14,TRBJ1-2,CASSLYRGLGYTF
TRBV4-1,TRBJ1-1,CASSQGRDRWTEAFF
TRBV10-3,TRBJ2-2,CAILPDRGGTGELFF
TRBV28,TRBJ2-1,CASSLSRGGLNEQFF
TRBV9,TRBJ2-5,CASSVGLAGGFGEQYF
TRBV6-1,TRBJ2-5,CASSDFASEETQYF
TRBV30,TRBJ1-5,CAWSVKGGQPQHF
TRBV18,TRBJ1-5,CASSPETGLNQPQHF
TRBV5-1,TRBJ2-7,CASSPSSHEQYF
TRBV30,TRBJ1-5,CAWSLRGQGQPQHF
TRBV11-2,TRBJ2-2,CASSSDRSYTGELFF
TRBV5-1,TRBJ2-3,CASSLGLAGTTDTQYF
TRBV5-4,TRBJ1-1,CASSPTRTVNTEAFF
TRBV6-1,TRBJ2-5,CAIRLAGGAHETQYF
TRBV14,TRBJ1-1,CASSQDPEAYVAFF
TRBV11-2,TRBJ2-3,CASSPGRSGRSVSTDTQYF
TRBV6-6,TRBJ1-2,CASSPRTNYGYTF
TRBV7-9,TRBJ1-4,CASSLMRGTNEKLFF
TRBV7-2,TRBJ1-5,CASSQGNSGNQPQHF
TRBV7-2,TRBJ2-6,CASSLVGGNSGANVLTF
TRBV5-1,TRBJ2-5,CASSLDAGVETQYF
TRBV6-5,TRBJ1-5,CASSYNAGLPQHF
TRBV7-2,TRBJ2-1,CASSLVPLLAGGGHEQFF
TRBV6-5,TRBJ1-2,CASSPSNYGYTF
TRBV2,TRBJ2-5,CAGTGTSVQETQYF
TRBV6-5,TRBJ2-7,CASSYSPAYEQYF
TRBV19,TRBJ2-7,CASSRQGPGEQYF
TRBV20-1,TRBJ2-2,CSARTGGELFF
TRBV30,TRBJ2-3,CACTGTSGADTQYF